Included here is one T cell receptor beta chain sequence, with context. This sample stems from a study of brain T cells in children with intractable seizures. Assay used: immunoSEQ multiplex PCR; TCRdb lists only in-frame clones, some missing. The table includes fewer than 50,000 clones, approximately 92% detected once. The CDR3 contains 15 residues. The germline gives CDR1 MRHNA, CDR2 SNTAGT. After removal of 0 bases from V and 7 bases from J, the junction contained 4 bases not matched to a gene. The sample was peripheral blood, taken at surgery. This chain uses TRBV6-4 with TRBJ2-1, with 9 nucleotides matching TRBD1. The sequence derives from a girl aged 2 to 9 with tuberous sclerosis and intractable seizures. CDR3 residues: CASSDSEDRGNEQFF. The CDR3 region has the DNA TGTGCCAGCAGTGACTCTGAGGACAGGGGAAATGAGCAGTTCTTC.